This TCR beta chain was retrieved from a study of T cell responses to AZD1222 COVID-19 vaccine. Study-level findings and limits: Reports indicate that nearly half of spike-specific TCRs are directed at unmutated variant regions. Clonal diversity was possibly underestimated, and the donors were mostly white British, with more females. Regions 160-218 and 743-854 dominated among vaccine-associated CD4 TCRs spanning spike.

Germline CDR1 and CDR2: SGHNT and YYREEE (reference sequence). The J segment lost 5 bases and the V segment lost 2 bases, leaving 8 bases of the junction unmatched. The CDR3 is 15 residues long. Second-dose timings of about 4 or about 12 weeks were pooled. In regard to this clone: No antigen is known for it.

Data came from immunoSEQ multiplex PCR; TCRdb stores just in-frame clones and leaves some out. Of 75,000 or so clones listed, more than 85% were seen once; the top ten hold around 30%. The TCR originated in an adult who received the AZD1222 COVID-19 vaccine. This material consisted of peripheral blood, taken 28 days after the second AZD1222 dose. The chain joins TRBV5-4 to TRBJ2-3; 7 bases align to TRBD1. CDR3 sequence reads: CASSLTGQSIDTQYF. For the CDR3, the DNA is TGTGCCAGCAGCTTAACGGGACAGTCTATAGATACGCAGTATTTT.